Listed here are 29 T cell receptor beta chains from one sample, sequenced in a study of T cells in narcolepsy. Repertoires were generated with immunoSEQ multiplex PCR, while TCRdb's copy carries only in-frame clones and drops some. The repertoire holds about 35,000 clones, with around 80% as singletons. The sample consisted of memory (CD45RA-) CD4+ T cells from blood. The source is a human donor in good health.

CDR3 in amino acids: CASSWDRWTGELFF. The CDR3 nucleotides are TGTGCCAGCAGTTGGGACAGGTGGACCGGGGAGCTGTTTTTT. The J gene is TRBJ2-2, the V gene TRBV6-1; 8 nucleotides line up with TRBD1. After removal of 5 bases from V and 5 bases from J, the junction contained 4 bases not matched to a gene. This CDR3 comprises 14 residues. The V gene's germline CDR1 is MNHNS and CDR2 SASEGT.

In this sample, this clone turned up a few times. J is TRBJ2-2 and V is TRBV10-1; D is perhaps TRBD2 (5 bases). The CDR3 covers 13 residues. With 3 bases removed from V and 5 bases from J, the gap between germline ends came to 7 bases. Germline CDR1 and CDR2: WNHNN and SYGVQD (reference sequence). The CDR3 DNA sequence: TGCGCCAGCAGTGACGGCGGGACCGGGGAGCTGTTTTTT. Protein product: CASSDGGTGELFF.

In this sample, this clone turned up a few times. V is TRBV18 and J is TRBJ1-3; possibly TRBD1 for D (5 bases). CDR1 and CDR2 from the germline V gene are KGHSH and LQKENI. The CDR3 runs 17 residues. Trimming took 6 bases from V and 1 from J, leaving 19 bases between them. The CDR3 here is CASSPRGANKSGNTIYF. CDR3 coding DNA: TGTGCCAGCTCCCCTAGGGGTGCGAACAAGTCTGGAAACACCATATATTTT.

This clone has a handful of counts. V usage is TRBV4-3 and J usage is TRBJ1-1; no clear D gene. CDR1 LGHNA and CDR2 YSLEER come from the germline V gene. The CDR3 consists of 14 residues. V was cut by 1 base and J by 0 bases, with 6 bases left in between. CDR3 nucleotide sequence: TGCGCCAGCAGCCAAGGCGGGGTGAACACTGAAGCTTTCTTT. This sequence encodes CASSQGGVNTEAFF.

This chain joins TRBV27 and TRBJ2-7; no definite D call. Trimming pared 0 bases from V and 3 bases from J, leaving 6 bases between. The V gene's germline CDR1 is MNHEY and CDR2 SMNVEV (reference sequence). CDR3 size: 13 residues. The CDR3 region is CASSLSGDYEQYF. The CDR3 DNA reads TGTGCCAGCAGTTTATCTGGGGACTACGAGCAGTACTTC.

The sample holds a few counts of this clone. This rearrangement joins TRBV19 to TRBJ2-7; D gene ambiguous. V was pared by 3 bases and J by 3 bases, with 9 bases between. The CDR3 loop spans 13 amino acids. Germline V gene sequence: CDR1 LNHDA, CDR2 SQIVND (reference sequence). The CDR3 sequence is CASSIRVGYEQYF. In nucleotides, the CDR3 is TGTGCCAGTAGTATTAGGGTTGGCTACGAGCAGTACTTC.

This chain connects TRBV19 to TRBJ2-5; 7 bases fit TRBD1. The DNA end is more similar to TRBJ2-7, so the J call may be wrong. CDR3 length: 13 amino acids. CDR1 LNHDA and CDR2 SQIVND come from the germline V gene (reference sequence). Here the CDR3 DNA reads TGTGCCAGTAGTAGGGGACAGAGGTACGAGCAGTACTTC. This gives the protein CASSRGQRYEQYF.

The rearrangement joins TRBV6-1 to TRBJ2-7, with D unclear. V was cut by 4 bases and J by 3 bases, with 7 bases left in between. This CDR3 is built from 12 residues. The germline V gene encodes CDR1 MNHNS and CDR2 SASEGT. Written as DNA, the CDR3 is TGTGCCAGCAGTGGACTTCTCTACGAGCAGTACTTC. It yields the protein CASSGLLYEQYF.

The gene calls are TRBV25-1 and TRBJ1-1; D is ambiguous. The ends were cut back, 2 bases at V and 4 bases at J, with 14 bases in the middle. The germline gives CDR1 MGHDK, CDR2 SYGVNS. CDR3 size: 15 residues. The chain's CDR3 is CASSENKGLSTEAFF. As DNA, the CDR3 is TGTGCCAGCAGTGAAAATAAAGGGTTAAGCACTGAAGCTTTCTTT.

Turning to this clone: The sample holds other DNA sequences that translate to the same CDR3. V usage is TRBV5-4 and J usage is TRBJ1-2; TRBD1 is a possible D gene (6 bases). This CDR3 has 14 residues. Germline loops: CDR1 SGHNT, CDR2 YYREEE (reference sequence). V was cut by 0 bases and J by 0 bases, with 6 bases left in between. This CDR3 is CASSLGTANYGYTF. CDR3 DNA: TGTGCCAGCAGCTTGGGGACAGCTAACTATGGCTACACCTTC.

The genes are TRBV9 and TRBJ1-2, with 7 bases that match TRBD1. Germline V gives CDR1 SGDLS, CDR2 YYNGEE. V trimming: 5 bases; J trimming: 2 bases; junction bases outside the gene matches: 6. The CDR3 sequence is 14 residues long. The CDR3 sequence: CASRSDRLNYGYTF. The CDR3 nucleotides are TGTGCCAGCAGATCGGACAGGCTAAACTATGGCTACACCTTC.

The chain couples TRBV4-3 to TRBJ1-2, with 10 bases fitting TRBD1. CDR1 is LGHNA and CDR2 is YSLEER in the germline V gene. The CDR3 totals 12 residues. Germline trimming cut 6 bases from V and 7 bases from J; bases unmatched to any gene: 2. CDR3 sequence reads: CASSRTGGGYTF. CDR3 bases: TGCGCCAGCAGTCGGACAGGGGGTGGCTACACCTTC.

The J gene is TRBJ2-7, the V gene TRBV6-5; a weak D match, TRBD2 (6 bases). Between the trimmed V and J ends, which lost 5 bases and 0 bases, there was a span of 14 bases. Germline loops: CDR1 MNHEY, CDR2 SVGAGI. This CDR3 comprises 15 residues. The CDR3 region has the DNA TGTGCCAGCAGTAGGGACTTCTTAAGCTCCTACGAGCAGTACTTC. As protein: CASSRDFLSSYEQYF.

The rearrangement joins TRBV9 to TRBJ2-5, with a weak D call TRBD2 (7 bases). Germline CDR1 SGDLS, CDR2 YYNGEE. The V gene lost 4 bases and the J gene lost 5 bases, with 21 bases spanning the gap. This CDR3 is 16 amino acids long. The CDR3 here is CASSPPMGGQAETQYF. As DNA, the CDR3 is TGTGCCAGCAGCCCACCCATGGGGGGGCAGGCGGAGACCCAGTACTTC.

The genes are TRBV19 and TRBJ2-1; 9 bases map to TRBD1. This CDR3 is built from 15 residues. V lost 6 bases to trimming and J lost 5 bases; unmatched junction nucleotides: 8. Germline assignment: CDR1 LNHDA and CDR2 SQIVND (reference sequence). This chain's CDR3 is CASRLRDRGDNEQFF. CDR3 nucleotide sequence: TGTGCCAGTAGACTACGCGACAGGGGGGACAATGAGCAGTTCTTC.

This chain uses TRBV18 with TRBJ2-3; TRBD2 matches at 13 bases. The CDR3 sequence is 16 residues long. V dropped 4 bases and J dropped 2; count of bases not matched to a gene: 3. Germline V gene sequence: CDR1 KGHSH, CDR2 LQKENI. In nucleotides, the CDR3 is TGTGCCAGCTCACGAGGGACTAGCGGGGACACAGATACGCAGTATTTT. This gives the protein CASSRGTSGDTDTQYF. Using reference TRBV18 and TRBJ2-3 for the parts outside the CDR3, the full variable domain is NAGVMQNPRHLVRRRGQEARLRCSPMKGHSHVYWYRQLPEEGLKFMVYLQKENIIDESGMPKERFSAEFPKEGPSILRIQQVVRGDSAAYFCASSRGTSGDTDTQYFGPGTRLTVL.

The V and J genes are TRBV9 and TRBJ1-5; D not certain. CDR1 is SGDLS, CDR2 YYNGEE, per germline. CDR3 size: 13 residues. The V end was cut by 2 bases, the J end by 4 bases, with 7 bases between. The CDR3 loop is CASSVLPNQPQHF. DNA for the CDR3: TGTGCCAGCAGCGTGTTACCGAATCAGCCCCAGCATTTT.

This chain uses TRBV5-1 with TRBJ2-1; D not certain. Deletions cut 0 bases from V and 2 bases from J, with 15 bases between. Germline CDR1 is SGHRS and CDR2 is YFSETQ. The CDR3 has 17 amino acids. CDR3 sequence: CASSLVRWNFTYNEQFF. CDR3 in DNA: TGCGCCAGCAGCTTGGTTCGTTGGAATTTCACCTACAATGAGCAGTTCTTC.

This chain uses TRBV9 with TRBJ1-2; 9 bases are shared with TRBD1. Germline CDR1 reads SGDLS; CDR2 reads YYNGEE. Trimming removed 0 bases from V and 4 bases from J; junction bases left unmatched: 1. CDR3 length equals 14 residues. CDR3 amino acids: CASSVEDRGYGYTF. In DNA form, the CDR3 reads TGTGCCAGCAGCGTAGAGGACAGGGGCTATGGCTACACCTTC.

The chain uses TRBV13 and TRBJ1-2, with 9 nucleotides matching TRBD1. Germline V gene data show CDR1 as PRHDT and CDR2 as FYEKMQ (reference sequence). V lost 5 bases and J lost 4; bases outside the gene matches: 11. The CDR3 runs to 16 residues. Here the CDR3 DNA reads TGTGCCAGCAGCCCCCGAGGGACAGGGTGGGGCTATGGCTACACCTTC. Its protein is CASSPRGTGWGYGYTF.

The chain uses TRBV11-2 and TRBJ1-2, with D perhaps matching TRBD1 (6 bases). This CDR3 contains 17 residues. The germline gives CDR1 SGHAT, CDR2 FQNNGV. With 5 bases removed from V and 6 bases from J, the gap between germline ends came to 25 bases. The CDR3 DNA reads TGTGCCAGCAGCCAGGGTGGGGCAGGGGCCAGGTTTGATGGCTACACCTTC. This encodes CASSQGGAGARFDGYTF.

This rearrangement joins TRBV27 to TRBJ1-4; 9 bases are a match to TRBD1. The germline CDR1 and CDR2 sequences are MNHEY and SMNVEV (reference sequence). This CDR3 spans 17 amino acids. V lost 5 bases and J lost 4; bases outside the gene matches: 11. The DNA for the CDR3 is TGTGCCAGCAGTAGGACAGGGGCCACGAGGGTTAATGAAAAACTGTTTTTT. It specifies CASSRTGATRVNEKLFF.

V and J are TRBV7-9 and TRBJ1-4; 9 bases are a match to TRBD1. CDR1 and CDR2 (germline): SEHNR, FQNEAQ (reference sequence). The CDR3 has 17 amino acids. J gave up 7 bases and V 6 bases, and 15 bases lay outside the gene matches. The CDR3 nucleotides read TGTGCCAGCAGTTCCTCGACAGGGGGGTTTCAGGTTGAAAAACTGTTTTTT. Translation: CASSSSTGGFQVEKLFF.

This clone has more than one count but fewer than ten. This chain links TRBV5-6 with TRBJ2-7; a possible D gene is TRBD2 (6 bases). Trimming stripped 2 bases from V and 7 bases from J, with 16 bases between. Germline V gives CDR1 SGHDT, CDR2 YYEEEE. This CDR3 has 14 amino acids. The CDR3 DNA reads TGTGCCAGCAGCTTCCGGGACTGGCGAGGGGAGCAGTACTTC. Protein product: CASSFRDWRGEQYF.

The chain combines TRBV4-3 with TRBJ2-7; 12 bases agree with TRBD1. The CDR3 spans 15 residues. The V gene's germline CDR1 is LGHNA and CDR2 YSLEER. V was clipped by 4 bases and J by 4 bases; unmatched bases: 5. CDR3 protein: CASSPGTGGFYEQYF. The CDR3 region has the DNA TGCGCCAGCAGCCCAGGGACAGGGGGCTTTTACGAGCAGTACTTC.

V and J are TRBV7-2 and TRBJ1-5; 8 bases align to TRBD1. The CDR3 has 14 amino acids. Germline V lookup: CDR1 SGHTA, CDR2 FQGNSA. V lost 4 bases and J lost 6; bases outside the gene matches: 5. The CDR3 spells CASSSRGPGQPQHF. The DNA of the CDR3 is TGTGCCAGCAGCTCCAGGGGGCCGGGTCAGCCCCAGCATTTT.

The J gene is TRBJ2-7, the V gene TRBV15; D not resolved. The germline V and J ends were trimmed by 0 bases and 3 bases, with 6 bases remaining between them. Germline assignment: CDR1 LNHNV and CDR2 YYDKDF (reference sequence). This CDR3 has 13 residues. CDR3 in amino acids: CATSRDRRYEQYF. In nucleotides, the CDR3 is TGTGCCACCAGCAGAGATCGGCGCTACGAGCAGTACTTC.

This chain links TRBV4-3 with TRBJ2-7; TRBD1 matches 10 bases. Germline V CDR1 and CDR2: LGHNA, YSLEER. This CDR3 is 16 amino acids long. V gave up 4 bases and J gave up 7 bases; unmatched junction bases: 13. CDR3 nucleotide sequence: TGCGCCAGCAGCCGGAAAGAGGGGACAGGGGTTGGAGAGCAGTACTTC. Translated: CASSRKEGTGVGEQYF.

The genes are TRBV18 and TRBJ2-7; TRBD1 matches at 10 bases. The CDR3 runs to 13 residues. The germline V gene encodes CDR1 KGHSH and CDR2 LQKENI. The trim removed 8 bases at V and 3 bases at J, leaving 4 bases unmatched. DNA of the CDR3: TGTGCCAGCCCTAGGACAGGGGGCTACGAGCAGTACTTC. This encodes CASPRTGGYEQYF.